This TCR beta chain was identified during a study of technical replicates of blood from a few donors. This clone was seen a single time. The protocol was immunoSEQ multiplex PCR, while the TCRdb copy is restricted to in-frame clones and leaves out a portion. The data hold 70,000 to 80,000 clones, with around 93% observed a single time. The sample comprised T cells isolated from PBMCs. This receptor was taken from a human donor in good health.

The CDR3 nucleotides are TGTGCCAGCAGCCCCAATCGGAGGTCAACGAACACCGGGGAGCTGTTTTTT. Translating gives CASSPNRRSTNTGELFF. The chain employs TRBV7-2 and TRBJ2-2, with D perhaps matching TRBD2 (5 bases). The CDR3 runs 17 residues. Germline assignment: CDR1 SGHTA and CDR2 FQGNSA. The germline V and J ends were trimmed by 5 bases and 0 bases, with 16 bases remaining between them.